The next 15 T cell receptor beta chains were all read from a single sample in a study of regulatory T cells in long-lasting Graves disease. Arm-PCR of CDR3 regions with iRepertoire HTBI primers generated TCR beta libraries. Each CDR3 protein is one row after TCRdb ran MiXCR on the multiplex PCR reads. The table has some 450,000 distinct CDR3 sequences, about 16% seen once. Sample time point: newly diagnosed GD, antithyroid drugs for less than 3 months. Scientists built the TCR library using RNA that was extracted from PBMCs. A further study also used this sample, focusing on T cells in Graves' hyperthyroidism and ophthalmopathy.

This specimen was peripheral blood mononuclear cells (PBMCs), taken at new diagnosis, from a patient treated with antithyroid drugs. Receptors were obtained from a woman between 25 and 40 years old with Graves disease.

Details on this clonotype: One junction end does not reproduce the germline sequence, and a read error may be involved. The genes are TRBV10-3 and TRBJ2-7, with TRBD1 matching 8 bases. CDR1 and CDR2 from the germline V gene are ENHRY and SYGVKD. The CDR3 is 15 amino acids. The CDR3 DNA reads TGTGCCATCAATGAGGGGGACAGGAGCTCCTACGAGCAGTACTTC. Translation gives CAINEGDRSSYEQYF.

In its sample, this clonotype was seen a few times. The CDR3 region has the DNA TGTGCCAGCAGACGCGCCCCCGACAATCAGCCCCAGCATTTT. Amino acid sequence: CASRRAPDNQPQHF. This chain connects TRBV6-1 to TRBJ1-5; D remains unclear. V was pared by 6 bases and J by 3 bases, with 12 bases between. Germline CDR1 MNHNS, CDR2 SASEGT. The CDR3 runs 14 residues.

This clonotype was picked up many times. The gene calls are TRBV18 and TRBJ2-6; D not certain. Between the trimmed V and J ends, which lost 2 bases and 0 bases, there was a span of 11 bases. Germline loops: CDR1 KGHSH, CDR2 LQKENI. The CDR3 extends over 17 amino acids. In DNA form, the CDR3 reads TGTGCCAGCTCACCAATCGGACGTAGCTCTGGGGCCAACGTCCTGACTTTC. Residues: CASSPIGRSSGANVLTF.

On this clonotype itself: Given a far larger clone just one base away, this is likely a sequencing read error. In DNA form, the CDR3 reads TGTGCCAGCAGCCTCGGACTCTCCAATGAGCCGTTCTTC. Translated, it gives CASSLGLSNEPFF. This chain uses TRBV11-3 with TRBJ2-5; D is possibly TRBD2 (5 bases). There are 13 residues in the CDR3. Germline V gene sequence: CDR1 SGHNT, CDR2 YENEEA.

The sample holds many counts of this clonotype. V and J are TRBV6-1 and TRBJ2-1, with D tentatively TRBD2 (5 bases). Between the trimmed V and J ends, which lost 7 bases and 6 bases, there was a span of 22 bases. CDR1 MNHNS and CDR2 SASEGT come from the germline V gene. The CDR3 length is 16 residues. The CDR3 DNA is TGTGCCAGCACCCCCCCCCAGCGGCCAACGTCCAATGAGCAGTTCTTC. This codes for CASTPPQRPTSNEQFF.

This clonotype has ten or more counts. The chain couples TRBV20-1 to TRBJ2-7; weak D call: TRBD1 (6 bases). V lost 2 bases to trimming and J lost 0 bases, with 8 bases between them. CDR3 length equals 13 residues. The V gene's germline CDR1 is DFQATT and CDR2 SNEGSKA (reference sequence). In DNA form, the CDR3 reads TGCAGTGCTAGACAGGGGTTCTCCTACGAGCAGTACTTC. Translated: CSARQGFSYEQYF.

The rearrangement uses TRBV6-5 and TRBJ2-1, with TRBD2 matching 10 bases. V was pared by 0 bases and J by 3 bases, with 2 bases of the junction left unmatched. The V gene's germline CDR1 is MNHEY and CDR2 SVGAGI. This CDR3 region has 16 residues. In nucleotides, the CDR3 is TGTGCCAGCAGTTACTCCCTAGCGGGAGACTACAATGAGCAGTTCTTC. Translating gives CASSYSLAGDYNEQFF.

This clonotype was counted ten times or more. The DNA of the CDR3 is TGTGCCAGCAGCCCCAGCGCAATTACCTACAATGAGCAGTTCTTC. Its protein product is CASSPSAITYNEQFF. The rearrangement uses TRBV7-3 and TRBJ2-1; D is uncertain. Germline values: CDR1 SGHTA, CDR2 FQGTGA. Trimming pared 5 bases from V and 2 bases from J, leaving 13 bases between. The CDR3 length is 15 residues.

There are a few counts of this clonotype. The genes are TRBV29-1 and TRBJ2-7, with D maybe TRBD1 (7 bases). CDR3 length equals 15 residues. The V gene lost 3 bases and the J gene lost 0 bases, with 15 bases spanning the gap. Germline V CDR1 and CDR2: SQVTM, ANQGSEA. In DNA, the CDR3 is TGCAGCGTTGAGGTCCCCAGGGGGGCCTCCTACGAGCAGTACTTC. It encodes CSVEVPRGASYEQYF.

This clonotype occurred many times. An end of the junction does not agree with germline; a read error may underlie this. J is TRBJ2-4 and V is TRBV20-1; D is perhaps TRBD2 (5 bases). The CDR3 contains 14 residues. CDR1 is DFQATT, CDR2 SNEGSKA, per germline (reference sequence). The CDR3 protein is CSTRVRLAKNIQYF. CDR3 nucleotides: TGCAGTACTAGAGTCCGTTTAGCCAAAAACATTCAGTACTTC.

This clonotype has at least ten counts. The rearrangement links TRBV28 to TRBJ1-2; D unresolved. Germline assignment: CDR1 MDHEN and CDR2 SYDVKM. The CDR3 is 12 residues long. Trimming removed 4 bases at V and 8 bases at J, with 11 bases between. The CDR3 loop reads CASSSDWVGYTF. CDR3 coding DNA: TGTGCCAGCAGTTCCGATTGGGTCGGCTACACCTTC.

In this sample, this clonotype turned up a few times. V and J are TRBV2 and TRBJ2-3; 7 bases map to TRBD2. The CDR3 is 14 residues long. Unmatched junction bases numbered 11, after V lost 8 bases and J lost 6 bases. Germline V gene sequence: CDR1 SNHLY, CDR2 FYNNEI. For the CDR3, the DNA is TGTGCCAGCGGGAGCGGGATCCTCACCGATACGCAGTATTTT. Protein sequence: CASGSGILTDTQYF.

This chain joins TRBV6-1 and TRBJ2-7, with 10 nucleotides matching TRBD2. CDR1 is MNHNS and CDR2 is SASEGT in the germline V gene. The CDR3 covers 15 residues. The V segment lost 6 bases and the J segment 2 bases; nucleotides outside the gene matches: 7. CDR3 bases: TGTGCCAGCAGCTTAGGACTAGCGGTACCCTACGAGCAGTACTTC. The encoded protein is CASSLGLAVPYEQYF.

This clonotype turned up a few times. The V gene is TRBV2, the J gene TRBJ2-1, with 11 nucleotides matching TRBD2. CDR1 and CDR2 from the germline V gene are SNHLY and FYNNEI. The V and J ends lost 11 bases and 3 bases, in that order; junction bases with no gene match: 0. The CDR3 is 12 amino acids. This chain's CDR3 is CAGLAGYNEQFF. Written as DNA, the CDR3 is TGTGCCGGACTAGCGGGCTACAATGAGCAGTTCTTC.

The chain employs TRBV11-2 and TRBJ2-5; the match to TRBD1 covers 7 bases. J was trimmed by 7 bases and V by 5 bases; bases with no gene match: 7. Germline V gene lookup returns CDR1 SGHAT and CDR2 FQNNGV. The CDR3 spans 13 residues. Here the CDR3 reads CASSTGTVGTQYF. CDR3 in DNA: TGTGCCAGCAGCACCGGGACAGTTGGGACCCAGTACTTC.